This TCR beta chain was observed in a study of regulatory T cells in long-lasting Graves disease. Study-level points and caveats: Relative to newly diagnosed Graves' patients, persistent ones had lower TCR diversity. Sample size was small, which may have lowered accuracy. Favoring TRBV28, TRBJ1-2 and TRBJ2-5 was a feature seen in persistent disease.

Documented time point: persistent/refractory GD, antithyroid drugs over 5 years with positive TRAb. The TCR library was made from RNA that had been extracted from PBMCs in TRIzol. Around 9.8 milliliters of peripheral blood were taken and placed in EDTA tubes. The CDR3 extends over 14 amino acids. Germline loops: CDR1 SGHTA, CDR2 FQGNSA. The V end was cut by 3 bases, the J end by 6 bases, with 14 bases between. Combining iRepertoire HTBI primers with Arm-PCR of CDR3 regions, the authors built TCR beta libraries. TCRdb re-called the multiplex PCR reads with MiXCR, one entry per CDR3 protein. Of about 470,000 distinct CDR3 sequences listed, 20% to 25% are singletons. This clonotype has a count of ten or more. Its antigen is not known.

The sample here was peripheral blood mononuclear cells (PBMCs), taken when the disease was refractory, from a patient treated with antithyroid drugs. The receptor was isolated from a female donor with Graves disease. V gene TRBV7-2 combines with J gene TRBJ2-5; D not certain. DNA for the CDR3: TGTGCCAGCAGCTTGACGCCAGGCCAGCAGACCCAGTACTTC. The encoded protein is CASSLTPGQQTQYF.